The clone carrying this TCR beta chain was detected only a few times. This sample stems from a study of T-cell memory formation after mild COVID-19. The V end lost 0 bases, the J end lost 0 bases, and 6 bases lay between the germline ends. CDR1 and CDR2 (germline): MNHEY, SVGAGI. The CDR3 has 15 amino acids. MiXCR, applied by TCRdb to the 5' RACE reads, yields one record per CDR3 protein. The repertoire consists of 200,000 to 250,000 distinct CDR3 sequences, with 9% to 10% occurring once and the leading ten covering 3.5%. The receptor was derived from a man aged 18 to 35 who had mild COVID-19 (a few samples of this study predate the infection). Cell type and time point are not known. V usage is TRBV6-5 and J usage is TRBJ1-3; D is undetermined. Input material: PBMCs or a T cell subset sorted from them (not recorded which). CDR3 sequence reads: CASSYSRSSGNTIYF. The CDR3 nucleotides read TGTGCCAGCAGTTACTCGAGGAGCTCTGGAAACACCATATATTTT.